This T cell receptor beta chain derives from a study of tumor-infiltrating lymphocytes in primary liver carcinoma. Study overall: Those enrolled were patients of both sexes, who were aged 30 to 69 years.

In this sample, this clonotype turned up once. A primer in the constant region served to generate TCR beta cDNA from approximately 460 ng of total RNA. Sequencing libraries for TCR beta derived from three nested multiplex PCR rounds that used slightly modified ARM-PCR. Rounds one and two of PCR, each of about 10 cycles, were primed with TRBV1-TRBV30 forward primers and a C-beta reverse primer. TCRdb processed the multiplex PCR reads anew with MiXCR; each CDR3 protein has one entry. The data hold 110,000 or so distinct CDR3 sequences, with roughly 80% observed a single time. The CDR3 is 16 amino acids. V dropped 4 bases and J dropped 0 bases, with 15 bases sitting between them. Germline CDR1 reads MGHRA; CDR2 reads YSYEKL. RNA and DNA were co-extracted from approximately 20-30 mg of unsorted bulk tissue. Every tumor was sampled at five separate regions.

The source material was liver tumor tissue from sampling region 3. The subset here: tumor region T3, left-lateral pole. This TCR came from a man aged 40-55 years with primary liver carcinoma and hepatitis B virus infection. The genes are TRBV4-1 and TRBJ1-1, with D possibly matching TRBD1 (6 bases). The DNA of the CDR3 is TGCGCCAGCAGCCTCGGAACAGGGCCCCTGAACACTGAAGCTTTCTTT. It translates to CASSLGTGPLNTEAFF.